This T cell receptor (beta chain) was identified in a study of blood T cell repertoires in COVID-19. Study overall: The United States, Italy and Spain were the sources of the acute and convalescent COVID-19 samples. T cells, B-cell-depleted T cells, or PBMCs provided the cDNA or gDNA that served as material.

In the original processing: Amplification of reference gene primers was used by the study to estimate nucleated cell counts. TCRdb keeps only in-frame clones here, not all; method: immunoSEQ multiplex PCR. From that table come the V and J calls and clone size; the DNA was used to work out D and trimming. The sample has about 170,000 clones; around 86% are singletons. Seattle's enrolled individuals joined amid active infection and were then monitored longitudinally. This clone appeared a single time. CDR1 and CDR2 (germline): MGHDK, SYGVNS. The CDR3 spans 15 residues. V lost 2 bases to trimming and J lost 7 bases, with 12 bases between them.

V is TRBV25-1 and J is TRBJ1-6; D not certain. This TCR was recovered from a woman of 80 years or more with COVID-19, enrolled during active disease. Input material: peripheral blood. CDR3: CASSEPWPGNSPLHF. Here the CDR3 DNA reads TGTGCCAGCAGTGAACCGTGGCCGGGAAATTCACCCCTCCACTTT.